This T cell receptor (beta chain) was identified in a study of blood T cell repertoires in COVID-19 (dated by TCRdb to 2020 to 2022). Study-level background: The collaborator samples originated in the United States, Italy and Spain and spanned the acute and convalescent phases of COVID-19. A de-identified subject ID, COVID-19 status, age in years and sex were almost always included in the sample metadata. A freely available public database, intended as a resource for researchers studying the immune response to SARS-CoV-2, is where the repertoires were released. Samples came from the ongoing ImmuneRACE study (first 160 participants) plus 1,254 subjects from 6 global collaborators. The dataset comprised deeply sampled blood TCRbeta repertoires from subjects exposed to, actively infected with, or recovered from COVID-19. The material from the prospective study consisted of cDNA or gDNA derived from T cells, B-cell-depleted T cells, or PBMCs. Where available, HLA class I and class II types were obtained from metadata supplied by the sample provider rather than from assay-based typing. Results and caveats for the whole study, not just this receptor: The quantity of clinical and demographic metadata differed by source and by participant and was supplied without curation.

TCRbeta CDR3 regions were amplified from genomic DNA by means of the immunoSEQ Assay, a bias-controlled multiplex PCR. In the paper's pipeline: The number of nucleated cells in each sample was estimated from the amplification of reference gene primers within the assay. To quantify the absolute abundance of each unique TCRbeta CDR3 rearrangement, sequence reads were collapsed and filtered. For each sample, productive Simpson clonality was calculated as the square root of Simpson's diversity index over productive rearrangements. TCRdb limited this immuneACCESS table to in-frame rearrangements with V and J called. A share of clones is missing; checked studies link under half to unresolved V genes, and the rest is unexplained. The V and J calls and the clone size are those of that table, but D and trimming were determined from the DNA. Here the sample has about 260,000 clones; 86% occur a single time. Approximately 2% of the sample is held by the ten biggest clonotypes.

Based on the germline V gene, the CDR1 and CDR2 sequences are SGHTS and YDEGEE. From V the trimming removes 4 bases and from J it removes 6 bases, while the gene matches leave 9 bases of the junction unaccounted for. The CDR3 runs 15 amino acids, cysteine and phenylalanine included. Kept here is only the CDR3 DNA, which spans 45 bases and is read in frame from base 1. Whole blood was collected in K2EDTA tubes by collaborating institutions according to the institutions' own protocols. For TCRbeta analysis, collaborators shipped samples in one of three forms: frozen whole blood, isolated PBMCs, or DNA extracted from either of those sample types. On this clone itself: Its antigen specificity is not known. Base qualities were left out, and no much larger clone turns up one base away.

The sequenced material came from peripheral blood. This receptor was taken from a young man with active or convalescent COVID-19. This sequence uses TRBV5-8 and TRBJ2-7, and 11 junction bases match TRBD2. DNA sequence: TGTGCCAGCAGCCGTAGCGGGGGGGCCATTCGCGAGCAGTACTTC. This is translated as CASSRSGGAIREQYF.